The entry below gives a single TCR beta chain sequence along with its context. Its antigen is unknown. No quality values exist for individual bases; no much larger clone is one base distant. Receptor amplification or capture employed the immunoSEQ multiplex PCR assay. Entries here come from immuneACCESS through TCRdb and include only in-frame sequences with V and J called. Some clones fail to appear in such tables; in the studies checked, an unresolved V gene covers under half of the shortfall, and the cause of the remainder is unknown. Across this sample there are tens of thousands of clones, with about 90% seen only once. Jointly, the top ten make up about 0.27% of the sample. This entry belongs to a study of technical replicates of blood from a handful of donors (dated by TCRdb to about 2017). Reading from cysteine to phenylalanine, the CDR3 counts 19 amino acids. Only the CDR3 DNA is retained, 57 bases long and in frame from the first base. Trimming removed 4 bases from V and 3 bases from J; the gene matches leave 19 bases unexplained. As encoded in the germline V gene, CDR1 is SGHRS while CDR2 is YFSETQ.

Sequencing was done on a sample of T cells isolated from PBMCs. The sequence was obtained from a human donor in good health. Recombination linked TRBV5-1 to TRBJ2-1; 7 central nucleotides agree with TRBD1. The DNA sequence is as follows: TGCGCCAGCAGCCCCCGGGACAGTCAGAGGCTATCCCACTACAATGAGCAGTTCTTC. Its coded protein is CASSPRDSQRLSHYNEQFF.